Detailed here is one T cell receptor beta chain. Trimming cost V 4 bases and J 4 bases; bases outside gene matches: 4. Germline-derived CDR1 and CDR2 are SGDLS and YYNGEE. The CDR3 is made up of 15 amino acids. The data originate from a study of blood T cell repertoires in COVID-19. Study-level information: The United States, Italy and Spain were the sources of the acute and convalescent COVID-19 samples. In each case, the material was cDNA or gDNA derived from T cells, B-cell-depleted T cells, or PBMCs.

In the original workflow: Estimation of nucleated cell counts relied on the amplification of reference gene primers. Only in-frame clones appear in the TCRdb table, and some are missing; sequencing was by immunoSEQ multiplex PCR. V, J and clone size are those of that table, while D and trimming were read from the DNA. This table has around 100,000 clones, roughly 85% appearing once. The chain joins TRBV9 to TRBJ2-1; 11 bases match TRBD2. Sample: peripheral blood. This TCR was sampled from a human donor in a cohort sampled during active COVID-19. DNA of the CDR3: TGTGCCAGCAGCTTAGCGGGGGGGATATACAATGAGCAGTTCTTC. This translates into CASSLAGGIYNEQFF.